The clone carrying this T cell receptor beta chain was found many times. Its specificity is not known. Two oligonucleotides, mixed equimolar, formed the beta constant-region primer covering TRBC1 and TRBC2. TCRdb reprocessed the UMI-ligation and nested PCR reads with MiXCR, giving one entry per CDR3 protein. The data show roughly 91,000 distinct CDR3 sequences, 13% seen once. The source of the sample is a study of naive and memory T cell subsets. The study, taken as a whole, reports: Activation and differentiation may alter RNA-based TCR counts.

Material: central memory CD4+ T cells from blood. This receptor was obtained from a human donor in good health.

CDR3 in amino acids: CAWSGPTGNYEQYF. In DNA form, the CDR3 reads TGTGCCTGGAGTGGTCCGACAGGAAACTACGAGCAGTACTTC. The chain is built from TRBV30 and TRBJ2-7, with D possibly TRBD1 on 6 matching bases. V lost 1 base, J lost 3 bases, and 13 bases lay in between. Per germline, CDR1 GTSNPN and CDR2 SVGIG (reference sequence). This CDR3 is 14 amino acids long.